This entry lists 9 T cell receptor beta chains sequenced from one sample in a study of shared clonotypes between healthy human individuals. Generated by immunoSEQ multiplex PCR, the TCRdb table keeps only in-frame clones and is missing some. The table includes about 1.9 million clones, 93% detected once. Terminally differentiated effector memory CD45RA+ cells were left out of the naive CD8 fraction, which was CD45RO-negative and positively selected for CCR7. The sample comprised naive CD8+ T cells from PBMCs. The origin of the receptors is a man between 18 and 29 years old in good health. Some clones in this sample may be carry-over from other donors' samples.

The chain recombines TRBV10-2 with TRBJ2-7, with TRBD2 identical over 7 bases. CDR3 length: 16 residues. Unmatched junction bases numbered 9, after V lost 2 bases and J lost 2 bases. In germline, CDR1 is WSHSY, CDR2 SAAADI. CDR3 region: CASSEGRGLAAYEQYF. CDR3 nucleotides: TGCGCCAGCAGTGAGGGCCGTGGGCTAGCGGCCTACGAGCAGTACTTC.

The chain combines TRBV20-1 with TRBJ2-7; D is unclear. V was cut by 0 bases and J by 10 bases, with 10 bases left in between. From germline, CDR1 is DFQATT and CDR2 SNEGSKA (reference sequence). The CDR3 runs to 11 residues. The CDR3 DNA follows: TGCAGTGCTAGAGATCGGCCCCTTCAGTACTTC. Protein: CSARDRPLQYF.

The rearrangement joins TRBV7-3 to TRBJ2-1; 13 bases agree with TRBD2. Germline-derived CDR1 and CDR2 are SGHTA and FQGTGA. Trimming cost V 5 bases and J 5 bases; bases outside gene matches: 6. The CDR3 is 16 residues long. The CDR3 sequence is CASSTSGTSGDNEQFF. The CDR3 bases are TGTGCCAGCAGCACCTCGGGGACTAGCGGGGACAATGAGCAGTTCTTC. The whole variable domain, filled in from reference TRBV7-3 and TRBJ2-1, reads GAGVSQTPSNKVTEKGKYVELRCDPISGHTALYWYRQSLGQGPEFLIYFQGTGAADDSGLPNDRFFAVRPEGSVSTLKIQRTERGDSAVYLCASSTSGTSGDNEQFFGPGTRLTVL.

The DNA of the CDR3 is TGTGCCAGCTCCCATTTAGGTTTCCACAATCAGCCCCAGCATTTT. This sequence encodes CASSHLGFHNQPQHF. The rearrangement links TRBV18 to TRBJ1-5; D uncertain. This CDR3 has 15 amino acids. V lost 6 bases and J 3 bases, leaving 15 bases between the germline ends. Germline CDR1 reads KGHSH; CDR2 reads LQKENI.

This clone was counted once. This chain joins TRBV29-1 and TRBJ2-5; the match to TRBD2 covers 11 bases. Gene TRBJ2-7 matches the end of the DNA better, so the J call may be wrong. The CDR3 consists of 16 residues. In germline, CDR1 is SQVTM, CDR2 ANQGSEA. The CDR3 loop reads CSVGPGLAVSSYEQYF. The CDR3 DNA reads TGCAGCGTGGGGCCGGGACTAGCGGTGAGCTCCTACGAGCAGTACTTC.

This clone is a singleton in its sample. V usage is TRBV10-3 and J usage is TRBJ2-3, with no clear D. The CDR3 is 12 amino acids. The germline gives CDR1 ENHRY, CDR2 SYGVKD. The germline V and J ends were trimmed by 4 bases and 5 bases, with 7 bases remaining between them. Here the CDR3 DNA reads TGTGCCATCAGTGTAGGTGGAGATACGCAGTATTTT. Its translation is CAISVGGDTQYF.

This clone has just a few counts. The chain carries TRBV7-9 and TRBJ2-6; D is undetermined. The germline CDR1 and CDR2 sequences are SEHNR and FQNEAQ (reference sequence). V dropped 1 base and J dropped 2 bases, with 9 bases sitting between them. The CDR3 has 16 amino acids. As DNA, the CDR3 is TGTGCCAGCAGCTTAGTAGCTGGGCCTGGGGCCAACGTCCTGACTTTC. Its translation is CASSLVAGPGANVLTF.

The chain's CDR3 is CASLTSGSPNSYEQYF. The CDR3, as DNA: TGTGCCAGCTTGACTAGCGGGAGCCCGAACTCCTACGAGCAGTACTTC. The chain uses TRBV6-7 and TRBJ2-7, with 12 bases matching TRBD2. TRBV6-7 is marked as an open reading frame, function uncertain. V was clipped by 8 bases and J by 0 bases; unmatched bases: 8. The CDR3 extends over 16 amino acids.

The chain links TRBV27 to TRBJ2-1; D unresolved. V was shortened by 9 bases and J by 4 bases, with 10 bases between the two germline ends. The CDR3 extends over 12 amino acids. Germline loops: CDR1 MNHEY, CDR2 SMNVEV (reference sequence). The CDR3 region is CASTTAYNEQFF. The DNA for the CDR3 is TGTGCCAGTACCACAGCTTACAATGAGCAGTTCTTC.